This TCR beta chain was sequenced for a study of CD8+ T cells in alopecia areata. Sorting of PBMCs yielded the CD4+ and CD8+ T cells. Findings of the study overall: Clarity of TCR sharing across patients fell short of that in mice, possibly HLA-related.

The trim removed 3 bases at V and 0 bases at J, leaving 0 bases unmatched. CDR3 length: 15 residues. Germline CDR1 is SGHTA and CDR2 is FQGNSA. In its sample, this clone was seen a few times. Its antigen remains unknown. Extracted RNA was reverse transcribed into cDNA, the sequencing template. The assay was immunoSEQ multiplex PCR, and TCRdb's table has in-frame clones only and misses some. This table has roughly 100,000 clones, 55% appearing once. The TCR originated in a human donor in good health. The source material was CD4+ T cells sorted from blood. The chain joins TRBV7-2 to TRBJ2-1; 9 nucleotides line up with TRBD1. The CDR3 loop is CASSLGQGSYNEQFF. The CDR3, as DNA: TGTGCCAGCAGCTTGGGACAGGGCTCCTACAATGAGCAGTTCTTC.